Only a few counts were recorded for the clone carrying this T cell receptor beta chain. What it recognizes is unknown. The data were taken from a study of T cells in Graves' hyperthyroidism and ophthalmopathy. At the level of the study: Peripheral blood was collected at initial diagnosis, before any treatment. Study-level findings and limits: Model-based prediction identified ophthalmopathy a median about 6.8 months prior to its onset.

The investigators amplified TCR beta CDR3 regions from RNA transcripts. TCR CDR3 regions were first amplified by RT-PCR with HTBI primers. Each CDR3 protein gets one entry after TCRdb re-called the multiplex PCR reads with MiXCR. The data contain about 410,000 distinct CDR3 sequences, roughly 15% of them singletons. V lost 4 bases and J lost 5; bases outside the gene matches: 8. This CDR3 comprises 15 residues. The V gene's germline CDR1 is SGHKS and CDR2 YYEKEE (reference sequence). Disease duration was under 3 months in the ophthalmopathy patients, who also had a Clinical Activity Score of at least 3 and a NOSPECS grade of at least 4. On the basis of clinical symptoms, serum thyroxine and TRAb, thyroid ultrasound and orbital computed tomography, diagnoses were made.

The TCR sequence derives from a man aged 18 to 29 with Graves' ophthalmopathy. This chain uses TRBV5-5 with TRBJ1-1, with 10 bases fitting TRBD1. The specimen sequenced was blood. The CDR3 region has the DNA TGTGCCAGCAGCCTCCTAGGGACAGGGGAGACTGAAGCTTTCTTT. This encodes CASSLLGTGETEAFF.